This T cell receptor beta chain was captured by sequencing in a study of blood T cells in healthy people across ages. CDR1 SGDLS and CDR2 YYNGEE come from the germline V gene. CDR3 length: 16 amino acids. The trim removed 1 base at V and 7 bases at J, leaving 7 bases unmatched. It was with a sample-barcoded 5' primer and a J-beta primer mix that a second PCR of roughly 6 to 12 cycles was run. In TCRdb, the 5' RACE reads were re-called with MiXCR into one record per CDR3 protein. The repertoire holds 550,000 to 800,000 distinct CDR3 sequences, with 20% to 25% as singletons. PBMCs, at least 7 million per sample, were isolated. This clonotype was observed a handful of times.

The chain has TRBV9 and TRBJ2-2; 10 nucleotides agree with TRBD2. This clonotype was obtained from a man between 65 and 85 years old in good health. The specimen was blood. CDR3 loop: CASSVTSGRAIGELFF. As DNA, the CDR3 is TGTGCCAGCAGCGTAACAAGCGGGAGGGCCATCGGGGAGCTGTTTTTT.